A single sample gave rise to the 19 T cell receptor beta chains below, sequenced in a study of blood T cell repertoires in COVID-19. Data came from immunoSEQ multiplex PCR; TCRdb stores just in-frame clones and leaves some out. The sample lists roughly 97,000 clones, about nine tenths occurring once. The sample was peripheral blood. These receptor sequences come from a man aged 55 to 69 with acute or convalescent COVID-19.

V is TRBV2 and J is TRBJ2-5; TRBD1 is a possible D gene (5 bases). The germline V gene has CDR1 SNHLY and CDR2 FYNNEI. V was shortened by 0 bases and J by 2 bases, with 10 bases between the two germline ends. The CDR3 covers 15 residues. The CDR3, as DNA: TGTGCCAGCAGTGAAGCCAGGGCCCCGCAAGAGACCCAGTACTTC. Amino acids: CASSEARAPQETQYF. The complete variable domain, with remaining parts taken from reference TRBV2 and TRBJ2-5, reads EPEVTQTPSHQVTQMGQEVILRCVPISNHLYFYWYRQILGQKVEFLVSFYNNEISEKSEIFDDQFSVERPDGSNFTLKIRSTKLEDSAMYFCASSEARAPQETQYFGPGTRLLVL.

The chain couples TRBV6-4 to TRBJ1-2; D may be TRBD1 (5 bases). Germline V gene data show CDR1 as MRHNA and CDR2 as SNTAGT. Trimming removed 6 bases from V and 5 bases from J, with 16 bases in between. This CDR3 region has 14 residues. The CDR3 is CASSPQGAGYGYTF. CDR3 coding DNA: TGTGCCAGCAGCCCCCAGGGCGCTGGGTATGGCTACACCTTC.

The rearrangement uses TRBV29-1 and TRBJ1-2, with unresolved D. Per germline, CDR1 SQVTM and CDR2 ANQGSEA. This CDR3 region has 13 residues. Trimming cost V 6 bases and J 4 bases, with 15 bases left between them. CDR3 nucleotide sequence: TGCAGCGTGGAACGCGCGGGTGGCTATGGCTACACCTTC. This encodes CSVERAGGYGYTF.

This clone was seen more than once but under ten times. The chain couples TRBV30 to TRBJ2-2, with 7 bases identical to TRBD1. Germline CDR1 is GTSNPN and CDR2 is SVGIG (reference sequence). V was clipped by 8 bases and J by 0 bases; unmatched bases: 6. The CDR3 runs 14 residues. The CDR3 protein is CAQGQGANTGELFF. As DNA, the CDR3 is TGTGCCCAGGGGCAGGGGGCGAACACCGGGGAGCTGTTTTTT.

This clone was recorded once. The chain carries TRBV29-1 and TRBJ1-1, with D possibly being TRBD1 (5 bases). Germline V gene data show CDR1 as SQVTM and CDR2 as ANQGSEA. The CDR3 covers 13 residues. In DNA, the CDR3 is TGCACCGCCCACGGGGACTGGGACACTGAAGCTTTCTTT. It yields the protein CTAHGDWDTEAFF. Looking up the rest from reference TRBV29-1 and TRBJ1-1 gives the full variable domain: SAVISQKPSRDICQRGTSLTIQCQVDSQVTMMFWYRQQPGQSLTLIATANQGSEATYESGFVIDKFPISRPNLTFSTLTVSNMSPEDSSIYLCTAHGDWDTEAFFGQGTRLTVV.

The CDR3 DNA reads TGTGCCAGCAGTCTCGAGAATAGCAATCAGCCCCAGCATTTT. It codes for CASSLENSNQPQHF. This sequence joins TRBV6-5 and TRBJ1-5; D unclear. This CDR3 region has 14 residues. Trimming removed 5 bases from V and 0 bases from J, with 8 bases in between. Germline loops: CDR1 MNHEY, CDR2 SVGAGI.

The V and J genes are TRBV20-1 and TRBJ2-7; a possible D gene is TRBD1 (5 bases). Germline V gene sequence: CDR1 DFQATT, CDR2 SNEGSKA (reference sequence). The CDR3 contains 11 residues. Trimming took 5 bases from V and 8 from J, leaving 13 bases between them. The CDR3 DNA sequence: TGCAGTGCTGATGCAGGGCCCCAGCAGTACTTC. It yields the protein CSADAGPQQYF.

V usage is TRBV3-1 (or the pseudogene TRBV3-2) and J usage is TRBJ2-1; TRBD1 matches at 7 bases. CDR1 is LGHDT and CDR2 is YNNKEL in the germline V gene (reference sequence). This CDR3 is built from 13 residues. V lost 2 bases, J lost 9 bases, and 4 bases stayed unmatched. The CDR3 DNA is TGTGCCAGCAGCCAAACAGGGGTTGCTGAGCAGTTCTTC. This sequence encodes CASSQTGVAEQFF.

This clone was counted between two and nine times. V gene TRBV30 combines with J gene TRBJ1-2; D gene unclear. CDR1 GTSNPN and CDR2 SVGIG come from the germline V gene (reference sequence). The V gene lost 3 bases and the J gene lost 8 bases, with 16 bases spanning the gap. The CDR3 has 13 residues. The CDR3: CAWSPPALRGYTF. CDR3 in DNA: TGTGCCTGGAGCCCCCCTGCCCTCCGGGGCTACACCTTC.

The genes are TRBV18 and TRBJ1-1; D remains ambiguous. Germline assignment: CDR1 KGHSH and CDR2 LQKENI. The CDR3 spans 17 residues. Trimming stripped 3 bases from V and 0 bases from J, with 17 bases between. CDR3 sequence: CASSPQENRVVNTEAFF. The CDR3 DNA sequence: TGTGCCAGCTCACCCCAAGAAAATAGAGTGGTGAACACTGAAGCTTTCTTT.

The CDR3 sequence: CASSHPAPEGNQPQHF. The CDR3, as DNA: TGTGCCAGCTCCCATCCCGCGCCAGAGGGCAATCAGCCCCAGCATTTT. The J gene is TRBJ1-5, the V gene TRBV18, with D unresolved. The V gene's germline CDR1 is KGHSH and CDR2 LQKENI. CDR3 length equals 16 residues. Trimming left V 6 bases short and J 2 bases short, with 17 bases between.

The chain employs TRBV7-8 and TRBJ2-3, with 7 bases lining up with TRBD2. Per germline, CDR1 SGHVS and CDR2 FQNEAQ. The CDR3 spans 14 residues. Trimming at V came to 5 bases and at J to 2 bases, leaving 4 bases not matched to a gene. CDR3 DNA sequence: TGTGCCAGCAGCGGGACTAAACTCACAGATACGCAGTATTTT. Its translation is CASSGTKLTDTQYF.

This chain joins TRBV6-2 or TRBV6-3 and TRBJ2-7; TRBD2 agrees at 8 bases. The CDR3 loop spans 13 amino acids. V lost 0 bases, J lost 6 bases, and 1 base stayed unmatched. The germline V gene encodes CDR1 MNHEY and CDR2 SVGEGT. The CDR3 sequence is CASSYSREGEQYF. The CDR3 bases are TGTGCCAGCAGTTACTCACGGGAGGGCGAGCAGTACTTC.

V and J are TRBV6-5 and TRBJ1-1; D is unclear. The V end was cut by 0 bases, the J end by 5 bases, with 4 bases between. CDR1 is MNHEY and CDR2 is SVGAGI in the germline V gene. This CDR3 region has 12 residues. The DNA of the CDR3 is TGTGCCAGCAGTTACTCGAGGACTGAAGCTTTCTTT. Amino acid sequence: CASSYSRTEAFF.

The V gene is TRBV10-2, the J gene TRBJ1-6; possibly TRBD1 for D (6 bases). Trimming pared 7 bases from V and 7 bases from J, leaving 14 bases between. The germline CDR1 and CDR2 sequences are WSHSY and SAAADI. This CDR3 is 14 amino acids long. The CDR3 loop is CASMRGQQNSPLHF. The CDR3 DNA reads as TGCGCCAGCATGCGAGGACAGCAGAATTCACCCCTCCACTTT.

V usage is TRBV30 and J usage is TRBJ1-2; unclear D gene. This CDR3 contains 12 residues. V lost 3 bases, J lost 1 base, and 6 bases lay in between. The germline V gene encodes CDR1 GTSNPN and CDR2 SVGIG (reference sequence). The CDR3 DNA follows: TGTGCCTGGAGCCGGGATAACTATGGCTACACCTTC. Translation: CAWSRDNYGYTF.

This clone was picked up one time. The J gene is TRBJ2-7, the V gene TRBV5-4, with a weak D call TRBD1 (6 bases). The CDR3 length is 14 residues. The V gene lost 5 bases and the J gene lost 6 bases, with 18 bases spanning the gap. Germline CDR1 SGHNT, CDR2 YYREEE (reference sequence). The CDR3 region is CASSLPGHPGEQYF. The CDR3 nucleotides are TGTGCCAGCAGTCTGCCGGGACACCCTGGCGAGCAGTACTTC.

The chain recombines TRBV7-2 with TRBJ1-5; weak D call: TRBD1 (6 bases). This CDR3 has 13 residues. Germline CDR1 and CDR2: SGHTA and FQGNSA. The ends were cut back, 5 bases at V and 5 bases at J, with 10 bases in the middle. CDR3 coding DNA: TGTGCCAGCAGCCCACACAGGGATCAGCCCCAGCATTTT. This encodes CASSPHRDQPQHF.

V gene TRBV30 combines with J gene TRBJ1-5; D not certain. The germline gives CDR1 GTSNPN, CDR2 SVGIG (reference sequence). V lost 1 base and J lost 3, with 7 bases in between. CDR3 size: 13 residues. The CDR3 spells CAWSEQPNQPQHF. The CDR3 nucleotides read TGTGCCTGGAGTGAACAGCCCAATCAGCCCCAGCATTTT.